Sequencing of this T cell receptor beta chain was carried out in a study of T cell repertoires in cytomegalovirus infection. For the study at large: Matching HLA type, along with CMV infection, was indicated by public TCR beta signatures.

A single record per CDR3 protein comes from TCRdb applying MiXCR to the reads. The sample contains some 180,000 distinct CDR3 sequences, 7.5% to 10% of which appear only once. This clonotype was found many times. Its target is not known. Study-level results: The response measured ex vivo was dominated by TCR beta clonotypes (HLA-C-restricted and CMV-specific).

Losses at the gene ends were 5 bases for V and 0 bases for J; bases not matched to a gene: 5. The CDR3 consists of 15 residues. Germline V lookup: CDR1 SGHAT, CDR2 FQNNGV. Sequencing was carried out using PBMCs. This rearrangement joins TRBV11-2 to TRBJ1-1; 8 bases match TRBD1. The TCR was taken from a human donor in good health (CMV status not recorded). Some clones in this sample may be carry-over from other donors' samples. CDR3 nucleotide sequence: TGTGCCAGCAGCCCACGGACAGGGATGAACACTGAAGCTTTCTTT. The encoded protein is CASSPRTGMNTEAFF. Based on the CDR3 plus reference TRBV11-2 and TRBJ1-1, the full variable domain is EAGVAQSPRYKIIEKRQSVAFWCNPISGHATLYWYQQILGQGPKLLIQFQNNGVVDDSQLPKDRFSAERLKGVDSTLKIQPAKLEDSAVYLCASSPRTGMNTEAFFGQGTRLTVV.